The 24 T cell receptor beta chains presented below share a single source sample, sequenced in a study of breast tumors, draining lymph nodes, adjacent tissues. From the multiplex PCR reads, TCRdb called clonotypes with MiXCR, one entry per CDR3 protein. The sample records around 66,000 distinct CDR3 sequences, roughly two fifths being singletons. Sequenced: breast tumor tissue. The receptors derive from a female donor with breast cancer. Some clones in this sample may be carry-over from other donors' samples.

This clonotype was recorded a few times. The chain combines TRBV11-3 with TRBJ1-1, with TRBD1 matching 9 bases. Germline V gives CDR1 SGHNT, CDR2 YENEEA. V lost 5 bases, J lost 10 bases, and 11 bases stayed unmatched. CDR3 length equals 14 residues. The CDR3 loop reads CASSPQATGGSAFF. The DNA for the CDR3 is TGTGCCAGCAGCCCGCAGGCCACAGGGGGCTCAGCTTTCTTT.

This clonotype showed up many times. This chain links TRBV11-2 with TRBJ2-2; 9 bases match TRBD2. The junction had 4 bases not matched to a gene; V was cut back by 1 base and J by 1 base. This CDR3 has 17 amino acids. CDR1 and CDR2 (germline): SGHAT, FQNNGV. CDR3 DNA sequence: TGTGCCAGCAGCTTAGCTCTAGCGGGGAGGAACACCGGGGAGCTGTTTTTT. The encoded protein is CASSLALAGRNTGELFF.

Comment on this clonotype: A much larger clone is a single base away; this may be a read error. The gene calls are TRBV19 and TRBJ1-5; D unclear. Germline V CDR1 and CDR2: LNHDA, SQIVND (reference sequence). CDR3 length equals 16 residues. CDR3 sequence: CASSPATRWSNRPQHF. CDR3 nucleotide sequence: TGTGCCAGTAGTCCAGCGACAAGATGGTCCAATCGGCCCCAGCATTTT. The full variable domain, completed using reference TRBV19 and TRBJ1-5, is DGGITQSPKYLFRKEGQNVTLSCEQNLNHDAMYWYRQDPGQGLRLIYYSQIVNDFQKGDIAEGYSVSREKKESFPLTVTSAQKNPTAFYLCASSPATRWSNRPQHFGDGTRLSIL.

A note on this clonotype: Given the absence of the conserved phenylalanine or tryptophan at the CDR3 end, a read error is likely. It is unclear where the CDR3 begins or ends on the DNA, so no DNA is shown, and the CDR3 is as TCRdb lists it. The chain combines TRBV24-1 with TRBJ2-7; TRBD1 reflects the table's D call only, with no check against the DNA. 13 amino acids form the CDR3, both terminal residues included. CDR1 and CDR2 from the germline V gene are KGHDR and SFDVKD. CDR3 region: CATSGGRATRKTS.

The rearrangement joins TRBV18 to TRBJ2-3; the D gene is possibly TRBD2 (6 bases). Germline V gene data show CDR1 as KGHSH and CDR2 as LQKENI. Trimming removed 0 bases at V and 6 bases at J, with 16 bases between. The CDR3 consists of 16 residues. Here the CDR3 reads CASSPPRRWGTDTQYF. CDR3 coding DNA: TGTGCCAGCTCACCACCGAGACGGTGGGGGACTGATACGCAGTATTTT.

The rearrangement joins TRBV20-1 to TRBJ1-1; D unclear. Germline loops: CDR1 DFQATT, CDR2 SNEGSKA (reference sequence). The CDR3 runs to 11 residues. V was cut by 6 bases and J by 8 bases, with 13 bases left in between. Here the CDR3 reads CSARQVSEAFF. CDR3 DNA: TGCAGTGCCCGTCAGGTCTCCGAAGCTTTCTTT.

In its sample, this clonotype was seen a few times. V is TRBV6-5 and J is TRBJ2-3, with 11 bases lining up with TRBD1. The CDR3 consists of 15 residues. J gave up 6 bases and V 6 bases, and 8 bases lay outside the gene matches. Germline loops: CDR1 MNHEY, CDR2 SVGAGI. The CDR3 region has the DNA TGTGCCAGCAGGCAATCCGGGACAGGGGGGGATACGCAGTATTTT. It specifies CASRQSGTGGDTQYF.

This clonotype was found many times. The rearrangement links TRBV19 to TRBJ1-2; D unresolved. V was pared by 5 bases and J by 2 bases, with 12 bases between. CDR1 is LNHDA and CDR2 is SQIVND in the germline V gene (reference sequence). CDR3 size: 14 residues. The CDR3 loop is CASSSSRVNYGYTF. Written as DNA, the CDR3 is TGTGCCAGTAGTTCCTCACGGGTGAACTATGGCTACACCTTC.

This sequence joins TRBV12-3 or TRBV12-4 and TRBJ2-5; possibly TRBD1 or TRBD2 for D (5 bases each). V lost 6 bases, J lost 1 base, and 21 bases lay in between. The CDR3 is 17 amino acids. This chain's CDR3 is CASSPDGRGTSQETQYF. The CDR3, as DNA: TGTGCCAGCAGCCCAGATGGTAGGGGAACTAGCCAAGAGACCCAGTACTTC.

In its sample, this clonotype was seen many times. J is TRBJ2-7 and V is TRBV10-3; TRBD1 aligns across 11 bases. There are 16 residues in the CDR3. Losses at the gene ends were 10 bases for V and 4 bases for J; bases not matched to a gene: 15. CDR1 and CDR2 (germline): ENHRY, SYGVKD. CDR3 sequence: CATEKAGQGAFYEQYF. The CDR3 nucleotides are TGTGCCACCGAGAAAGCCGGACAGGGGGCGTTTTACGAGCAGTACTTC.

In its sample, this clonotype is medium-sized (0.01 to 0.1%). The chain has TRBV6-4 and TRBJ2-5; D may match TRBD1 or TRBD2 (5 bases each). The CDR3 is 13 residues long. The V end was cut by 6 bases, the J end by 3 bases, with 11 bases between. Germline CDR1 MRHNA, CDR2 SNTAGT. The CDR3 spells CASRIVGEETQYF. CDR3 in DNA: TGTGCCAGCAGGATTGTGGGGGAAGAGACCCAGTACTTC.

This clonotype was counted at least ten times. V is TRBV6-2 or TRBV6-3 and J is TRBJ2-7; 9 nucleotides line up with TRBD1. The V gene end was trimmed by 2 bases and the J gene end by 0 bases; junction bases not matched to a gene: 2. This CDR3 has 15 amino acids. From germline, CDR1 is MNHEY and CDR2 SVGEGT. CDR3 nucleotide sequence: TGTGCCAGCAGTTACGCGACAGGGGGCTCCTACGAGCAGTACTTC. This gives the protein CASSYATGGSYEQYF.

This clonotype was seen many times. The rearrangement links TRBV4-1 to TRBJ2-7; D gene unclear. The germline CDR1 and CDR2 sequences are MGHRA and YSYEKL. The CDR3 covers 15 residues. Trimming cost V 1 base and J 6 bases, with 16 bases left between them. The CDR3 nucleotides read TGCGCCAGCAGCCAAGTCCTGAAAGGGTATAGCGAGCAGTACTTC. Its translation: CASSQVLKGYSEQYF.

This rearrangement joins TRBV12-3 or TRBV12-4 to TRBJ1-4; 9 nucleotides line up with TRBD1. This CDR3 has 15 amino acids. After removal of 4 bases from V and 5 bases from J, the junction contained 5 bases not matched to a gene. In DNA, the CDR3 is TGTGCCAGCAGTTCCGACGGACAGGGGAATGAAAAACTGTTTTTT. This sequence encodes CASSSDGQGNEKLFF.

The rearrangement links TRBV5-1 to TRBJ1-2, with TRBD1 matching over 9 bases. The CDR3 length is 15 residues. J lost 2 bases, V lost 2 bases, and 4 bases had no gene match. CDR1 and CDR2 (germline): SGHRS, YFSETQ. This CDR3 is CASSLTGTGNYGYTF. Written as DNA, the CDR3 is TGCGCCAGCAGCTTAACCGGGACAGGGAACTATGGCTACACCTTC.

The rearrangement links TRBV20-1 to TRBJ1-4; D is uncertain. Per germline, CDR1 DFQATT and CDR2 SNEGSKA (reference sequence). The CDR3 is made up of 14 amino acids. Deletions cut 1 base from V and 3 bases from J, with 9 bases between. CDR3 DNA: TGCAGTGCTAGAGCGGGAGGCGCTAATGAAAAACTGTTTTTT. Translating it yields CSARAGGANEKLFF.

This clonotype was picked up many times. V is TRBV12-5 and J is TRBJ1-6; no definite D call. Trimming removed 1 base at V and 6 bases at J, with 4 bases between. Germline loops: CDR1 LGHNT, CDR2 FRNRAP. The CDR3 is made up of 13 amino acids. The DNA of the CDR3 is TGTGCTAGTGGTTTGGACCCTAATTCACCCCTCCACTTT. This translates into CASGLDPNSPLHF.

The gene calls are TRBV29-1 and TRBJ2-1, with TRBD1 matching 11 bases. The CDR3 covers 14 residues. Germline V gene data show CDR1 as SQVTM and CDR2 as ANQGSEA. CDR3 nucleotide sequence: TGCAGTGGTATCCGGGACAGGGGGTCCGATGAGCAGTTCTTC. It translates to CSGIRDRGSDEQFF.

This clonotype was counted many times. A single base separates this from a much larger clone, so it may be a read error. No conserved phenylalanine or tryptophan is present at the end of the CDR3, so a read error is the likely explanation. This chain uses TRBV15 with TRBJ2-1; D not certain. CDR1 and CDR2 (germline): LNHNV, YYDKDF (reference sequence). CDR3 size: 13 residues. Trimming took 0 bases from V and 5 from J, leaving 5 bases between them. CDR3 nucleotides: TGTGCCACCAGCAGAGAAGGTAACAATGAGCAGTTCGTC. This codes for CATSREGNNEQFV.

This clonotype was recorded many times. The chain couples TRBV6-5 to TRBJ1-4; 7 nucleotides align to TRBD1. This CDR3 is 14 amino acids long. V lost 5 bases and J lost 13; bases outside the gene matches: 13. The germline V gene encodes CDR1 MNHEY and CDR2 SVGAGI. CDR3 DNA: TGTGCCAGCAGTCCACGACAGGGCGGGCCCCGACTGTTTTTT. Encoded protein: CASSPRQGGPRLFF.

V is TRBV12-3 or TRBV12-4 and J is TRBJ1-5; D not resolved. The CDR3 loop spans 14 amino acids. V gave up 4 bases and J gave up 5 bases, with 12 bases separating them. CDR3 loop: CASSSRTRYQPQHF. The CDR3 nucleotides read TGTGCCAGCAGTTCGAGGACTAGGTATCAGCCCCAGCATTTT.

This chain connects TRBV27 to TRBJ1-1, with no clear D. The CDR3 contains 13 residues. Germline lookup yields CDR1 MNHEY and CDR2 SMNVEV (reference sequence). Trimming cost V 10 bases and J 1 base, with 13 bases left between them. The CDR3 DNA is TGTGCCACACGCGGGCTGCCGAACACTGAAGCTTTCTTT. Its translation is CATRGLPNTEAFF.

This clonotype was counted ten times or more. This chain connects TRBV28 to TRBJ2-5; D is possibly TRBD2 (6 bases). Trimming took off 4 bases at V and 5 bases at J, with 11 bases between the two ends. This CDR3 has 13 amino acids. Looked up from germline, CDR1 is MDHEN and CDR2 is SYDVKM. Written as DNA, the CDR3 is TGTGCCAGCAGTTATGGGGGGTGGGAGACCCAGTACTTC. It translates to CASSYGGWETQYF.

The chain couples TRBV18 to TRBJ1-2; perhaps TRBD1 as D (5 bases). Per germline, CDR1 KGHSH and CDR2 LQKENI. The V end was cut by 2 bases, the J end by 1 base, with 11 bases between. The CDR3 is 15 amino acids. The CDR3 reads CASSPDSWLNYGYTF. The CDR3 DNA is TGTGCCAGCTCACCAGACAGTTGGCTTAACTATGGCTACACCTTC.